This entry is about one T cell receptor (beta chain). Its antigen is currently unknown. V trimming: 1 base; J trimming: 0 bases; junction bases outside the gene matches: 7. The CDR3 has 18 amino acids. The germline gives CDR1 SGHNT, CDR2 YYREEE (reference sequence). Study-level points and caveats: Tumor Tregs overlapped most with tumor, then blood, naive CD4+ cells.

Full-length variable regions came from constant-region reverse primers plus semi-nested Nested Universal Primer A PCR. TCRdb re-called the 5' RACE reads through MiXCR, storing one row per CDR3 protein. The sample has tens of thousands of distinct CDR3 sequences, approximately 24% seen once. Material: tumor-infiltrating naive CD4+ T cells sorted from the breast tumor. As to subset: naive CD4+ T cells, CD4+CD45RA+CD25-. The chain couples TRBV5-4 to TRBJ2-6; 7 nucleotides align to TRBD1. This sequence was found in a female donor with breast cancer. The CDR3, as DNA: TGTGCCAGCAGCTTGTACAGGGGCTCCCACTCTGGGGCCAACGTCCTGACTTTC. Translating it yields CASSLYRGSHSGANVLTF. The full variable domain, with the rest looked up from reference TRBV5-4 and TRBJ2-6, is ETGVTQSPTHLIKTRGQQVTLRCSSQSGHNTVSWYQQALGQGPQFIFQYYREEENGRGNFPPRFSGLQFPNYSSELNVNALELDDSALYLCASSLYRGSHSGANVLTFGAGSRLTVL.